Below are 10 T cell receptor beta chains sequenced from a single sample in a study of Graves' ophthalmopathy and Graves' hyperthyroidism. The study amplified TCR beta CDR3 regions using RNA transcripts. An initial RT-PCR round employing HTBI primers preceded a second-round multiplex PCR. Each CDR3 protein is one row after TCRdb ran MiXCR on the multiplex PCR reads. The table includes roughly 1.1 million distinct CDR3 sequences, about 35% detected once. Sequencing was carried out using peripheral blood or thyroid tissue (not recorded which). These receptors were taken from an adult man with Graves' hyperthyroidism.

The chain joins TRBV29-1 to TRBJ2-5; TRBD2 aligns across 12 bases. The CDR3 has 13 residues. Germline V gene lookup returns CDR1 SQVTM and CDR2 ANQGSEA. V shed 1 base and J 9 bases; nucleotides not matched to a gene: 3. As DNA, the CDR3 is TGCAGCGTTGAAGGTCGGACTAGCGGGGCCCAGTACTTC. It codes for CSVEGRTSGAQYF.

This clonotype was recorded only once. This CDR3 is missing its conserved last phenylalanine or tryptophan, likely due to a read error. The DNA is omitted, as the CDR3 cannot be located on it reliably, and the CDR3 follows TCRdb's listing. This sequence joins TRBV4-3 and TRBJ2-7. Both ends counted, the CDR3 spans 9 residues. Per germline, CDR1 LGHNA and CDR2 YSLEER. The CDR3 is CASSQDQTR.

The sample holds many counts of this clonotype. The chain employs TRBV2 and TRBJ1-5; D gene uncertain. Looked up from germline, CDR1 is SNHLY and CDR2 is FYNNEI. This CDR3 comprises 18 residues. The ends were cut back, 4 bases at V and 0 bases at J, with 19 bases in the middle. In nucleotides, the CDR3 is TGTGCCAGCAGTGGGGCGCGCCGGGCTCTACTTAGCAATCAGCCCCAGCATTTT. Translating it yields CASSGARRALLSNQPQHF.

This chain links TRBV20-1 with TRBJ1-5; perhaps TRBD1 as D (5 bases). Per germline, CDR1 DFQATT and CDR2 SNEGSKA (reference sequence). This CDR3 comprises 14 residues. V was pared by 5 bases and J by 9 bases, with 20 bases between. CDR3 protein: CSAGGTGGRPPQHF. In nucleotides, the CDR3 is TGCAGTGCTGGAGGGACCGGGGGGAGACCGCCCCAGCATTTT.

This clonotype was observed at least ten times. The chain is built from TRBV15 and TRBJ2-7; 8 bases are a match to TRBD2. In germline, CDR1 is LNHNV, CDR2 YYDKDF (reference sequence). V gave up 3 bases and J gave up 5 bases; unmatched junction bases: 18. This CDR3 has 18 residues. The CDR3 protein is CATSRGLGGKGGNDEQYF. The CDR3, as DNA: TGTGCCACCAGCAGGGGACTAGGCGGGAAGGGCGGTAACGACGAGCAGTACTTC.

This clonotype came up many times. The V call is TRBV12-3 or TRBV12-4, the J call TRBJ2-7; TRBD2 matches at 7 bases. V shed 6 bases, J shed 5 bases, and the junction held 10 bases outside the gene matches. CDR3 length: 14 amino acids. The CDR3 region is CASSNRGRGHEQYF. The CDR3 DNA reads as TGTGCCAGCAGCAACCGCGGGAGAGGGCACGAGCAGTACTTC.

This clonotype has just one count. CDR3 residues: CASSLSRELSYGYTF. The CDR3 DNA follows: TGTGCCAGCAGTTTATCGAGGGAGCTTAGCTATGGCTACACCTTC. The chain employs TRBV27 and TRBJ1-2; D is uncertain. The CDR3 is made up of 15 amino acids. The V end was cut by 0 bases, the J end by 4 bases, with 12 bases between. Germline V gives CDR1 MNHEY, CDR2 SMNVEV (reference sequence).

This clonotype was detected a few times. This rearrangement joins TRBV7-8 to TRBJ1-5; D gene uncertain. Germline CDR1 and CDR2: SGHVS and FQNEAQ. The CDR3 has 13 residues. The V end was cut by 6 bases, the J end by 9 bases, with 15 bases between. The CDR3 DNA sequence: TGTGCCAGCAGTCCCTTGCCGTTGGGGCCCCAGCATTTT. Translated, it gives CASSPLPLGPQHF.

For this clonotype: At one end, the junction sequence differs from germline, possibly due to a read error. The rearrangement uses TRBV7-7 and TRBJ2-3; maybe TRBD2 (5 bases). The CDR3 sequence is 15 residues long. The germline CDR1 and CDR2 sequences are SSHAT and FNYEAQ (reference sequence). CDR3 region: CASRSSGSNTDTQYF. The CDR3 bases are TGTGCTAGCAGATCGTCGGGGTCCAACACAGATACGCAGTATTTT.

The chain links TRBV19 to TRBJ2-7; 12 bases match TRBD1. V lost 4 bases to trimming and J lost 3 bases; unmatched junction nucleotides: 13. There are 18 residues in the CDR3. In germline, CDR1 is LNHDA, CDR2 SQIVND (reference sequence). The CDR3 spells CASSTAPGTGGDVYEQYF. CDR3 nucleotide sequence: TGTGCCAGTAGTACCGCTCCCGGGACAGGGGGCGATGTCTACGAGCAGTACTTC.